The source of this T cell receptor (beta chain) is a study of CD8+CD57+ T cells in acquired aplastic anemia. Study-wide findings and caveats: Significant differences in CD8+ Simpson's diversity were not observed between patients and controls.

An expansion of CD8+CD57+ cells by flow cytometry had been shown in patients chosen for sequencing. Diagnosis of severe acquired aplastic anemia applied to all patients. Genomic DNA provided the template from which TCR beta VDJ and CDR3 profiles were obtained. In TCRdb, the reads were re-called with MiXCR into one record per CDR3 protein. The data hold approximately 200,000 distinct CDR3 sequences, with less than 60% observed a single time. Germline V CDR1 and CDR2: LNHDA, SQIVND (reference sequence). The CDR3 has 13 amino acids. The germline V and J ends were trimmed by 3 bases and 6 bases, with 9 bases remaining between them. On this clonotype itself: Antigen: not known.

The sequence was collected from a human donor with aplastic anemia. The chain is built from TRBV19 and TRBJ2-1; no definite D call. The material sequenced was sorted CD4+, CD8+, or CD8+CD57+ T cells (not recorded which) from PBMCs. CDR3 bases: TGTGCCAGTAGTATTAGTCTATTCAATGAGCAGTTCTTC. Its protein is CASSISLFNEQFF.